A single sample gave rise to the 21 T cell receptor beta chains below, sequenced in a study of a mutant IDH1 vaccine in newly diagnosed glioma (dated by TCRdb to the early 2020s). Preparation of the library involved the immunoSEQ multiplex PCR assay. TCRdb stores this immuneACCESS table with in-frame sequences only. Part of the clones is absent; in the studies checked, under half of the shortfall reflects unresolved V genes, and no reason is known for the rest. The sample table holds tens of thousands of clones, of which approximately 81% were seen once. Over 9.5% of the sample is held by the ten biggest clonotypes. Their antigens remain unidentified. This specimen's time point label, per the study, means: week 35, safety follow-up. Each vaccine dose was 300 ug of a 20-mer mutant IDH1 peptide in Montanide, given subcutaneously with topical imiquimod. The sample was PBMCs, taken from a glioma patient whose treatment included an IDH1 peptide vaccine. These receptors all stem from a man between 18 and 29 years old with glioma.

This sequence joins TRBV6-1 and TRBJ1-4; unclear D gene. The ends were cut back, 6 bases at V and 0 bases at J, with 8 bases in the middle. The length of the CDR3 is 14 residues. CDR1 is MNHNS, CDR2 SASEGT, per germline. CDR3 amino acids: CASREGSTNEKLFF. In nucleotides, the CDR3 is TGTGCCAGCAGAGAGGGCTCAACTAATGAAAAACTGTTTTTT.

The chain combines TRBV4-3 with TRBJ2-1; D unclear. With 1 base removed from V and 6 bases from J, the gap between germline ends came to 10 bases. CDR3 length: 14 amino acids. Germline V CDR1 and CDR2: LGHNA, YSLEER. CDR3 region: CASSQGSLGNEQFF. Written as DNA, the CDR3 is TGCGCCAGCAGCCAAGGGAGTCTTGGCAATGAGCAGTTCTTC.

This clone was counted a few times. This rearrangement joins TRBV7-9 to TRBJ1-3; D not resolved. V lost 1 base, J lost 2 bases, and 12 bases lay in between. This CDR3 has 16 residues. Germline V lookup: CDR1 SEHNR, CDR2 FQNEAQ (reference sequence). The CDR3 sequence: CASSLGSGEAGNTIYF. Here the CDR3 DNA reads TGTGCCAGCAGCTTAGGATCCGGCGAGGCTGGAAACACCATATATTTT.

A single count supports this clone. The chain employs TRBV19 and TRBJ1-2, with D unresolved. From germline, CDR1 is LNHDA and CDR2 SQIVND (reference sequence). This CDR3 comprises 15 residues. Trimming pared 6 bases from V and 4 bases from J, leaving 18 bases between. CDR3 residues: CASRPPTRVIYGYTF. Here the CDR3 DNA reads TGTGCCAGTAGGCCCCCGACAAGGGTTATCTATGGCTACACCTTC.

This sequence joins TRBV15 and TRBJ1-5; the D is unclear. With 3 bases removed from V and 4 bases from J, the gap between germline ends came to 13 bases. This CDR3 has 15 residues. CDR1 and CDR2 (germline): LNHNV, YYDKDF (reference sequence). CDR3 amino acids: CATSSIGSWNQPQHF. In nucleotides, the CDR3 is TGTGCCACCAGCAGTATTGGGAGTTGGAATCAGCCCCAGCATTTT.

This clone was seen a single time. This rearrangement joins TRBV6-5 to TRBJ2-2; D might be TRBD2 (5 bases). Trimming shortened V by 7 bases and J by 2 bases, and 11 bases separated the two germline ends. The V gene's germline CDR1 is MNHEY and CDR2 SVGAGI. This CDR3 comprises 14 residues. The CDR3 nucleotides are TGTGCCAGCATGCGGGCCCTTAACACCGGGGAGCTGTTTTTT. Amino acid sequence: CASMRALNTGELFF.

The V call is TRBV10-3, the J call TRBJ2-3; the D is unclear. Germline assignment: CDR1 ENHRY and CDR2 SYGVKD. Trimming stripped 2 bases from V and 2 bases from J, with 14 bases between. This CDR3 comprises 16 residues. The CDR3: CAISEPKRAYTDTQYF. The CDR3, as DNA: TGTGCCATCAGTGAGCCCAAACGAGCCTACACAGATACGCAGTATTTT.

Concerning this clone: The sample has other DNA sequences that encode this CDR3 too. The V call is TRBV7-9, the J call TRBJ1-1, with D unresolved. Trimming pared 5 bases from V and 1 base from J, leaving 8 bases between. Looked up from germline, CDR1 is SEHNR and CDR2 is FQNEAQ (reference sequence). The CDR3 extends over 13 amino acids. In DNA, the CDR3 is TGTGCCAGCAGCCCCCGACAGAACACTGAAGCTTTCTTT. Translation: CASSPRQNTEAFF.

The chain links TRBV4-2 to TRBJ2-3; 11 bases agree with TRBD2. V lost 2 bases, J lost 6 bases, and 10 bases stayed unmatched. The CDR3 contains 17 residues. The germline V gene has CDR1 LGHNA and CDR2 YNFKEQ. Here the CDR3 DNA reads TGTGCCAGCAGCCAATGGTCTCTAGCGGGAGGAATGGATACGCAGTATTTT. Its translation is CASSQWSLAGGMDTQYF.

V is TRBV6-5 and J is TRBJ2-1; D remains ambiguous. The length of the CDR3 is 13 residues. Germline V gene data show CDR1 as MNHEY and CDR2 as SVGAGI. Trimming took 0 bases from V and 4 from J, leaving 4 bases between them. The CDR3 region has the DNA TGTGCCAGCAGTTACTCCCCATACAATGAGCAGTTCTTC. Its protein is CASSYSPYNEQFF.

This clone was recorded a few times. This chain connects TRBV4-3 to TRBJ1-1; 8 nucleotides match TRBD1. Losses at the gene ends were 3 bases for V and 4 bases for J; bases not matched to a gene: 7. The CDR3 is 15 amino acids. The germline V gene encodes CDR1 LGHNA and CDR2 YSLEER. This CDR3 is CASSQTGDLSTEAFF. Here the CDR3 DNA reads TGCGCCAGCAGCCAGACAGGGGACTTGAGCACTGAAGCTTTCTTT.

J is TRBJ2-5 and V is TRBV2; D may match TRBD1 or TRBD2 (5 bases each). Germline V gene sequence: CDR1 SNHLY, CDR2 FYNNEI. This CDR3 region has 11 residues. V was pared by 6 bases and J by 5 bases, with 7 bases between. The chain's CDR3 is CASREGETQYF. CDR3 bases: TGTGCCAGCAGAGAGGGGGAGACCCAGTACTTC.

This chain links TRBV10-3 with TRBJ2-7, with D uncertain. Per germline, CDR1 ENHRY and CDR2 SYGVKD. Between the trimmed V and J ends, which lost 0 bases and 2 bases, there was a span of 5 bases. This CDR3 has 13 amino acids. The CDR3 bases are TGTGCCATCAGTGAGTCGCCCCCCTACGAGCAGTACTTC. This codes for CAISESPPYEQYF.

The CDR3 reads CASSSHPGTNYEQYF. CDR3 DNA: TGCGCCAGCAGCTCACATCCCGGGACCAACTACGAGCAGTACTTC. The gene calls are TRBV5-1 and TRBJ2-7; tentatively, D is TRBD1 or TRBD2 (5 bases each). Trimming stripped 3 bases from V and 3 bases from J, with 16 bases between. Germline CDR1 SGHRS, CDR2 YFSETQ. The CDR3 sequence is 15 residues long.

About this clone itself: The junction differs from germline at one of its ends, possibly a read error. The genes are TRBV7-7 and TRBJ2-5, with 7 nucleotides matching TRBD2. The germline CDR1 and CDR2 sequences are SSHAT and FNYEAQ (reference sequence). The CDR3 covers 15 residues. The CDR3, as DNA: TGTGCTAGCACCCCGTCCGGGGGGATTCGAGAGACCCAGTACTTC. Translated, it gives CASTPSGGIRETQYF.

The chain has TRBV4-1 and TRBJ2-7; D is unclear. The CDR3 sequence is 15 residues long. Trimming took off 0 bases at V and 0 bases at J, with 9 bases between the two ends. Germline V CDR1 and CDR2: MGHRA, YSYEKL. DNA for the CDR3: TGCGCCAGCAGCCAAGACACTATGAGCTCCTACGAGCAGTACTTC. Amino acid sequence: CASSQDTMSSYEQYF.

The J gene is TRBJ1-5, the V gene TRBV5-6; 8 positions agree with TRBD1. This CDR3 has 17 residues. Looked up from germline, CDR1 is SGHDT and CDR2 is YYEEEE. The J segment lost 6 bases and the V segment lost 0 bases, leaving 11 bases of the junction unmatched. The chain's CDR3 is CASSLGSGGSVGQPQHF. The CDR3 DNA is TGTGCCAGCAGCTTGGGGTCAGGGGGCTCTGTTGGTCAGCCCCAGCATTTT.

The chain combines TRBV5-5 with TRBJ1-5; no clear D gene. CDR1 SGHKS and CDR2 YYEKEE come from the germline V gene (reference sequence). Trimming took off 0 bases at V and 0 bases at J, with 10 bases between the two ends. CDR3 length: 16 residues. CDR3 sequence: CASSLVIAYSNQPQHF. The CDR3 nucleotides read TGTGCCAGCAGCTTGGTAATAGCTTATAGCAATCAGCCCCAGCATTTT.

The CDR3 DNA is TGTGCCAGCAGCTTAGCGGCAGGGGATACGCAGTATTTT. Its protein product is CASSLAAGDTQYF. The genes are TRBV7-3 and TRBJ2-3, with D perhaps matching TRBD1 (5 bases). The germline V gene has CDR1 SGHTA and CDR2 FQGTGA. This CDR3 is 13 amino acids long. The V end lost 2 bases, the J end lost 6 bases, and 9 bases lay between the germline ends.

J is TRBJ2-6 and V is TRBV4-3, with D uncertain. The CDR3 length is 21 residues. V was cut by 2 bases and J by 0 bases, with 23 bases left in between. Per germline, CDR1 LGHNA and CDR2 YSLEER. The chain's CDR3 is CASSQKPGMSIVLSGANVLTF. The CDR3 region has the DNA TGCGCCAGCAGCCAAAAACCCGGAATGAGCATAGTCCTCTCTGGGGCCAACGTCCTGACTTTC.

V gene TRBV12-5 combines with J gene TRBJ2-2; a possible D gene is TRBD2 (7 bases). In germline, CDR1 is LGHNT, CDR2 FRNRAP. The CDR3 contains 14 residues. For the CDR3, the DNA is TGTGTCCCGAAGGGGGGGCTAAGGACCGGGGAGCTGTTTTTT. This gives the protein CVPKGGLRTGELFF.